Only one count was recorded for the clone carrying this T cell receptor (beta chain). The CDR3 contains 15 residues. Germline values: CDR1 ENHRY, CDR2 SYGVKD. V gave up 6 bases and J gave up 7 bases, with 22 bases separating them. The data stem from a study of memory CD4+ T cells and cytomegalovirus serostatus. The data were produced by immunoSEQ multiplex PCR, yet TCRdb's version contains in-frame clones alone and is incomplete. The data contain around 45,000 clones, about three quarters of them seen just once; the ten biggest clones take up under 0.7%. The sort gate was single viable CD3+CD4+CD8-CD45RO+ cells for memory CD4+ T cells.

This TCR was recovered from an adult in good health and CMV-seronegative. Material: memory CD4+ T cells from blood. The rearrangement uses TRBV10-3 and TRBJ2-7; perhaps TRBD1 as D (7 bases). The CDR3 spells CAISEGTAGFDEQYF. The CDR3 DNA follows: TGTGCCATCAGCGAGGGGACAGCGGGTTTCGATGAGCAGTACTTC.